This paragraph reports one T cell receptor beta chain. This sample is part of a study of control samples from healthy donors and cancer patients. TCRdb's table, derived via immunoSEQ multiplex PCR, lists solely in-frame clones and lacks some. The sample comprises about 130,000 clones, around nine tenths of which are singletons, and approximately 6% rests with the top ten. The CDR3 runs 13 residues. Trimming removed 4 bases at V and 6 bases at J, with 10 bases between. Germline CDR1 and CDR2: SEHNR and FQNEAQ (reference sequence). The sequencing sample was made of blood. The source is a man aged 18 to 30 in good health. The chain carries TRBV7-9 and TRBJ1-5, with D possibly matching TRBD1 (6 bases). The CDR3 reads CASSSQGTQPQHF. The CDR3 coding sequence is TGTGCCAGCAGCTCACAGGGAACTCAGCCCCAGCATTTT.